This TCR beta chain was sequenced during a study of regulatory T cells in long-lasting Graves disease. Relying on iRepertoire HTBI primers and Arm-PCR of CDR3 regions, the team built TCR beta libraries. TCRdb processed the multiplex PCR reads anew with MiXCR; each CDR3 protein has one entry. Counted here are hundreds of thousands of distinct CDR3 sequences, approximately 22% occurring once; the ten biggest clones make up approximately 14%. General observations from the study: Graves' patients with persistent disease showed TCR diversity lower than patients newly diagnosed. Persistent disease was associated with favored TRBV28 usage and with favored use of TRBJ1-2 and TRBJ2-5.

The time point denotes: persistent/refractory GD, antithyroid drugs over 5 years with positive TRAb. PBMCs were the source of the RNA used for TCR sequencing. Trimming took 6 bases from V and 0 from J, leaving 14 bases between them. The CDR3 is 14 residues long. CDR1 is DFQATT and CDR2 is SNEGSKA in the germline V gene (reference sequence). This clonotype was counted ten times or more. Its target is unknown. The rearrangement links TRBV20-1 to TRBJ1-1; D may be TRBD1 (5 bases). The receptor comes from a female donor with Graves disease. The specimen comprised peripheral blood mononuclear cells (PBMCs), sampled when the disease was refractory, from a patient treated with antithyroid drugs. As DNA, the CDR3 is TGCAGTGCAACGACAGTGCACATGAACACTGAAGCTTTCTTT. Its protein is CSATTVHMNTEAFF.